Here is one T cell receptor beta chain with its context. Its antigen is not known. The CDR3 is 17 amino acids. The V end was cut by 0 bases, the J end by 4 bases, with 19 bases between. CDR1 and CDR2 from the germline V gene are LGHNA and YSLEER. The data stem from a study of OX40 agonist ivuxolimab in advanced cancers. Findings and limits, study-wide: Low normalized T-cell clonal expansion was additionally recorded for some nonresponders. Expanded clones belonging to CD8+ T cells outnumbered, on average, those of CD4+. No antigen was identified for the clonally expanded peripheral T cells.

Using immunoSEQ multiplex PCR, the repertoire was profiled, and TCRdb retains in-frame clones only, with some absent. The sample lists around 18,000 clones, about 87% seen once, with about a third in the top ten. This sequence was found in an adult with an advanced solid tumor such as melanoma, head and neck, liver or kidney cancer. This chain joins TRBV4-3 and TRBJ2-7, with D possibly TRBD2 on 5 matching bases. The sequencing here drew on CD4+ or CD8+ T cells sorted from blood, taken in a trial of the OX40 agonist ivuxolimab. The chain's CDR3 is CASSQDPPGGFVYEQYF. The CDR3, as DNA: TGCGCCAGCAGCCAAGACCCCCCCGGCGGGTTTGTATACGAGCAGTACTTC.